The 27 T cell receptor beta chains below all came from one sample that was sequenced in a study of post-analysis software for immune sequencing data. Sequencing libraries made from TCR beta cDNA carried unique molecular identifiers. TCRdb itself ran the PCR reads through MiXCR, one entry per CDR3 protein. The sample has fewer than 700,000 distinct CDR3 sequences; roughly two fifths are singletons. General observations from the study: About five TRBV segments were more frequent in patients than controls; TRBV5-6, TRBV5-1 and TRBV20-1 belonged to this group.

No antigen is known for these receptors. The sample was blood. These receptors were taken from a girl aged 5 to 17 with multiple sclerosis.

The rearrangement joins TRBV11-3 to TRBJ2-1; D unresolved. Germline CDR1 SGHNT, CDR2 YENEEA. This CDR3 is 13 amino acids long. V was shortened by 4 bases and J by 5 bases, with 9 bases between the two germline ends. The chain's CDR3 is CASSSLRNNEQFF. CDR3 DNA sequence: TGTGCCAGCAGCTCCCTAAGGAACAATGAGCAGTTCTTC.

In regard to this clonotype: Because the CDR3's place on the DNA is in doubt, the DNA is left out and the CDR3 is given as listed by TCRdb. The chain couples TRBV12-3 or TRBV12-4 to TRBJ1-2; TRBD1 is the table's D call, not checked against the DNA. Termini included, the CDR3 measures 15 amino acids. The CDR3 loop is CASGGGTWRDYGCTF.

The V gene is TRBV30, the J gene TRBJ1-2, with D possibly being TRBD1 (5 bases). Trimming removed 2 bases from V and 1 base from J, with 11 bases in between. Per germline, CDR1 GTSNPN and CDR2 SVGIG (reference sequence). The CDR3 runs to 14 residues. The CDR3: CAWSWMGVNYGYTF. The DNA for the CDR3 is TGTGCCTGGAGTTGGATGGGGGTTAACTATGGCTACACCTTC.

Comment on this clonotype: It may be a read error: a sequence one base away is much more abundant. The rearrangement uses TRBV10-3 and TRBJ2-1; D tentatively reads TRBD1 or TRBD2 (5 bases each). The J call is doubtful: the DNA matches TRBJ2-7 better. This CDR3 is 16 amino acids long. Germline CDR1 ENHRY, CDR2 SYGVKD. CDR3 sequence reads: CAISVDGAPGHNEQYF. CDR3 in DNA: TGTGCCATCAGTGTGGACGGGGCTCCCGGCCACAATGAGCAGTACTTC.

CDR3 sequence reads: CASSQESHRLAGNEQFF. CDR3 nucleotides: TGCGCCAGCAGCCAAGAATCCCACCGACTAGCGGGCAATGAGCAGTTCTTC. V gene TRBV4-1 combines with J gene TRBJ2-1; 10 bases line up with TRBD2. The CDR3 spans 17 residues. Germline assignment: CDR1 MGHRA and CDR2 YSYEKL. The V gene end was trimmed by 0 bases and the J gene end by 6 bases; junction bases not matched to a gene: 8.

This clonotype was detected only once. The V and J genes are TRBV29-1 and TRBJ2-3, with TRBD2 as a possible D gene (5 bases). Germline assignment: CDR1 SQVTM and CDR2 ANQGSEA. V was trimmed by 4 bases and J by 2 bases, leaving 10 bases between them. The CDR3 has 13 amino acids. The CDR3 region has the DNA TGCAGCGTTGGGCGGGCCCTCACAGATACGCAGTATTTT. This gives the protein CSVGRALTDTQYF.

This clonotype was seen a few times. The chain recombines TRBV6-6 with TRBJ2-5, with 9 bases that match TRBD2. Trimming removed 0 bases from V and 5 bases from J; junction bases left unmatched: 7. From germline, CDR1 is MNHNY and CDR2 SVGAGI (reference sequence). The CDR3 has 16 amino acids. CDR3 amino acids: CASSYSSSGGRETQYF. CDR3 DNA sequence: TGTGCCAGCAGTTACTCGAGTAGCGGGGGCCGGGAGACCCAGTACTTC.

The rearrangement links TRBV13 to TRBJ2-4, with 10 bases fitting TRBD2. The J call could be wrong; TRBJ2-7 is a better fit for the DNA end. Germline V gene sequence: CDR1 PRHDT, CDR2 FYEKMQ (reference sequence). The CDR3 consists of 15 residues. The CDR3 spells CASSPVLAGFYEQYF. In DNA, the CDR3 is TGTGCCAGCAGCCCCGTACTAGCGGGGTTCTACGAGCAGTACTTC.

In this sample, this clonotype turned up a few times. The gene calls are TRBV5-1 and TRBJ2-7; TRBD2 might be the D (5 bases). The CDR3 length is 18 residues. From germline, CDR1 is SGHRS and CDR2 YFSETQ. Deletions cut 0 bases from V and 3 bases from J, with 22 bases between. The CDR3, as DNA: TGCGCCAGCAGCTTGGGAAGAGGGTGGGGATTAACTGGCTACGAGCAGTACTTC. Protein sequence: CASSLGRGWGLTGYEQYF.

This clonotype was seen only a few times. The CDR3 nucleotides are TGCGCCAGCGGCCCCGGGACAGCGGACCGGGATACGCAGTATTTT. Encoded protein: CASGPGTADRDTQYF. The chain couples TRBV10-2 to TRBJ2-3; 7 bases are a match to TRBD1. V lost 8 bases and J lost 6; bases outside the gene matches: 14. The CDR3 is 15 amino acids. Per germline, CDR1 WSHSY and CDR2 SAAADI.

The rearrangement uses TRBV24-1 and TRBJ2-1, with 8 bases fitting TRBD1. Germline CDR1 KGHDR, CDR2 SFDVKD. J was trimmed by 8 bases and V by 1 base; bases with no gene match: 9. The CDR3 sequence is 16 residues long. CDR3 DNA: TGTGCCACCAGTGATTTAGGGGGACAGGCGTTGCATGAGCAGTTCTTC. Encoded protein: CATSDLGGQALHEQFF.

The CDR3 region is CSVAPGQVAGGKAFF. Here the CDR3 DNA reads TGCAGCGTTGCCCCGGGACAGGTGGCCGGGGGAAAAGCTTTCTTT. V usage is TRBV29-1 and J usage is TRBJ1-1; 8 bases align to TRBD1. The germline V gene encodes CDR1 SQVTM and CDR2 ANQGSEA. The CDR3 loop spans 15 amino acids. J was trimmed by 9 bases and V by 4 bases; bases with no gene match: 16.

J is TRBJ2-1 and V is TRBV7-2; no reliable D call. V dropped 1 base and J dropped 0 bases, with 7 bases sitting between them. CDR1 is SGHTA, CDR2 FQGNSA, per germline. The CDR3 length is 15 residues. The CDR3 spells CASSLEHSSYNEQFF. In DNA, the CDR3 is TGTGCCAGCAGCTTAGAACATAGCTCCTACAATGAGCAGTTCTTC.

This sequence joins TRBV7-9 and TRBJ2-7, with D possibly TRBD1 on 5 matching bases. The V end lost 1 base, the J end lost 2 bases, and 12 bases lay between the germline ends. This CDR3 spans 15 amino acids. The germline CDR1 and CDR2 sequences are SEHNR and FQNEAQ (reference sequence). The CDR3 loop reads CASSLVGQGPYEQYF. The CDR3 region has the DNA TGTGCCAGCAGCTTAGTAGGGCAGGGTCCCTACGAGCAGTACTTC. The variable domain in full, with the rest retrieved from reference TRBV7-9 and TRBJ2-7, is DTGVSQNPRHKITKRGQNVTFRCDPISEHNRLYWYRQTLGQGPEFLTYFQNEAQLEKSRLLSDRFSAERPKGSFSTLEIQRTEQGDSAMYLCASSLVGQGPYEQYFGPGTRLTVT.

The chain joins TRBV7-2 to TRBJ2-3, with D perhaps TRBD2 (6 bases). V lost 5 bases, J lost 0 bases, and 12 bases lay in between. This CDR3 is built from 15 residues. CDR1 is SGHTA, CDR2 FQGNSA, per germline. DNA of the CDR3: TGTGCCAGCAGCCAGAGCGGGTTTAGCACAGATACGCAGTATTTT. This sequence encodes CASSQSGFSTDTQYF.

The rearrangement uses TRBV2 and TRBJ1-5; D is undetermined. V lost 3 bases, J lost 2 bases, and 11 bases lay in between. Germline CDR1 reads SNHLY; CDR2 reads FYNNEI. The CDR3 runs 15 residues. The chain's CDR3 is CASSDLGGGNQPQHF. The CDR3 region has the DNA TGTGCCAGCAGTGATTTGGGTGGGGGCAATCAGCCCCAGCATTTT.

This chain uses TRBV4-2 with TRBJ2-5, with TRBD2 as a possible D gene (6 bases). The DNA matches TRBJ2-7 better at its end, which makes the J call doubtful. The V gene's germline CDR1 is LGHNA and CDR2 YNFKEQ. This CDR3 spans 15 amino acids. CDR3 protein: CASSQDTGERYEQYF. In DNA form, the CDR3 reads TGTGCCAGCAGCCAAGACACGGGGGAACGCTACGAGCAGTACTTC.

J is TRBJ2-5 and V is TRBV7-6; D may be TRBD2 (5 bases). The J call is uncertain, as TRBJ2-7 better fits the DNA end. Germline loops: CDR1 SGHVS, CDR2 FNYEAQ. CDR3 length: 15 amino acids. CDR3 sequence (DNA): TGTGCCAGCAGCTTAAAGGCGGGCGAAACTTACGAGCAGTACTTC. This gives the protein CASSLKAGETYEQYF.

This clonotype occurred a few times. The rearrangement links TRBV5-1 to TRBJ2-7, with a weak D call TRBD2 (5 bases). Germline assignment: CDR1 SGHRS and CDR2 YFSETQ. Trimming took 4 bases from V and 4 from J, leaving 18 bases between them. The CDR3 is 15 amino acids. CDR3 coding DNA: TGCGCCAGCAGCCTCGGAGGTCCGGAAGGTTACGAGCAGTACTTC. It codes for CASSLGGPEGYEQYF.

The rearrangement joins TRBV9 to TRBJ2-3; D might be TRBD1 or TRBD2, each matching 5 bases. With 3 bases removed from V and 0 bases from J, the gap between germline ends came to 20 bases. The CDR3 length is 18 residues. CDR1 SGDLS and CDR2 YYNGEE come from the germline V gene. The CDR3 reads CASSAGTGMQTSTDTQYF. CDR3 nucleotides: TGTGCCAGCAGCGCCGGGACCGGGATGCAGACTAGCACAGATACGCAGTATTTT.

The V gene is TRBV7-9, the J gene TRBJ2-7; D is undetermined. This CDR3 region has 13 residues. V lost 5 bases, J lost 3 bases, and 11 bases lay in between. Per the germline V gene, CDR1 is SEHNR and CDR2 is FQNEAQ (reference sequence). CDR3 loop: CASSPGSFYEQYF. Written as DNA, the CDR3 is TGTGCCAGCAGCCCCGGGTCCTTCTACGAGCAGTACTTC.

This clonotype has at least ten counts. The rearrangement uses TRBV12-3 or TRBV12-4 and TRBJ1-5; D unresolved. This CDR3 has 13 residues. V was cut by 3 bases and J by 5 bases, with 8 bases left in between. CDR3 loop: CASSLESHQPQHF. CDR3 nucleotide sequence: TGTGCCAGCAGTTTGGAGAGCCATCAGCCCCAGCATTTT.

The V gene is TRBV20-1, the J gene TRBJ2-3; a possible D gene is TRBD1 (7 bases). This CDR3 is 14 amino acids long. Per the germline V gene, CDR1 is DFQATT and CDR2 is SNEGSKA (reference sequence). Trimming left V 6 bases short and J 2 bases short, with 15 bases between. The CDR3 reads CSARGVGSTDTQYF. In DNA, the CDR3 is TGCAGTGCCAGGGGGGTAGGATCCACAGATACGCAGTATTTT.

V and J are TRBV5-1 and TRBJ1-2; D is uncertain. The V end lost 0 bases, the J end lost 5 bases, and 11 bases lay between the germline ends. CDR3 length: 14 amino acids. CDR1 is SGHRS, CDR2 YFSETQ, per germline. This chain's CDR3 is CASSLEQKGYGYTF. CDR3 nucleotide sequence: TGCGCCAGCAGCTTGGAACAGAAGGGTTATGGCTACACCTTC.

The genes are TRBV20-1 and TRBJ2-3; D possibly uses TRBD1 or TRBD2 (5 bases each). CDR1 DFQATT and CDR2 SNEGSKA come from the germline V gene (reference sequence). Trimming stripped 0 bases from V and 1 base from J, with 14 bases between. The CDR3 is 16 residues long. This chain's CDR3 is CSARDSRQGGTDTQYF. CDR3 sequence (DNA): TGCAGTGCTAGAGATTCCCGGCAGGGAGGCACAGATACGCAGTATTTT.

This clonotype appeared a few times. The V and J genes are TRBV6-6 and TRBJ2-1; tentatively, D is TRBD1 (6 bases). Germline-derived CDR1 and CDR2 are MNHNY and SVGAGI (reference sequence). The CDR3 runs 13 residues. Trimming took off 8 bases at V and 4 bases at J, with 12 bases between the two ends. For the CDR3, the DNA is TGTGCCAGCTCTGGGGGACAATACAATGAGCAGTTCTTC. This translates into CASSGGQYNEQFF.

The chain joins TRBV20-1 to TRBJ2-1, with D uncertain. V was trimmed by 0 bases and J by 0 bases, leaving 6 bases between them. CDR1 and CDR2 (germline): DFQATT, SNEGSKA (reference sequence). The CDR3 loop spans 14 amino acids. The CDR3 DNA reads TGCAGTGCTAGAGAGGCCAGCTCCTACAATGAGCAGTTCTTC. Translation gives CSAREASSYNEQFF.